Listed below are T cell receptor beta chains from one sample, sequenced in a study of CD8 T cells in ankylosing spondylitis. MiXCR, applied by TCRdb to the 5' RACE reads, yields one record per CDR3 protein. The sample has 700,000 to 850,000 distinct CDR3 sequences, 10% to 15% seen once. Input material: blood, either unsorted or a sorted T cell fraction (not recorded which). The receptors come from a male donor with ankylosing spondylitis. The CDR3 runs from the conserved cysteine through the conserved F or W. The D gene is left open where the match is weak. A row's size may be missing; if present it is once, few, many or a size class.

clone_size	v_call	d_call	j_call	cdr3_nt	cdr3_aa
.	TRBV11-3	.	TRBJ2-3	TGTGCCAGCAGCTTAGGGCCGCGCCGGAACACAGATACGCAGTATTTT	CASSLGPRRNTDTQYF
.	TRBV6-4	.	TRBJ1-1	TGTGCCAGCAGTGAACAGTATGGAGTCACTGAAGCTTTCTTT	CASSEQYGVTEAFF
many	TRBV4-3	.	TRBJ2-2	TGCGCCAGCAGCCAAGATCTTCGGGGGACGAGCACCGGGGAGCTGTTTTTT	CASSQDLRGTSTGELFF
.	TRBV4-3	TRBD2	TRBJ2-2	TGCGCCAGCAGCCGATCCCCGGGGGGACTAGCGGGGACCGGGGAGCTGTTTTTT	CASSRSPGGLAGTGELFF
.	TRBV28	.	TRBJ1-2	TGTGCCAGCAGTTTTCGACAGCATGCCTATGGCTACACCTTC	CASSFRQHAYGYTF
many	TRBV6-5	.	TRBJ2-2	TGTGCCAGCAGTTTCTACCTAGCACTAAACACCGGGGAGCTGTTTTTT	CASSFYLALNTGELFF
.	TRBV4-3	.	TRBJ1-1	TGCGCCAGCAGCCATAACAGGCCAGCACGGACTGAAGCTTTCTTT	CASSHNRPARTEAFF
many	TRBV15	.	TRBJ2-7	TGTGCCACCGGGGAATACGAGCAGTACTTC	CATGEYEQYF
.	TRBV9	TRBD2	TRBJ2-1	TGTGCCAGCAGCGTAACAGCGGGGGCCTACAATGAGCAGTTCTTC	CASSVTAGAYNEQFF
.	TRBV4-1	.	TRBJ1-2	TGCGCCAGCAGCCAAGATCCCGGGGGCCTTTTTAACTATGGCTACACCTTC	CASSQDPGGLFNYGYTF
.	TRBV20-1	.	TRBJ2-5	TGCAGTGCTAGAGATCCGGCCGCCGGGGAGACCCAGTACTTC	CSARDPAAGETQYF
.	TRBV20-1	TRBD2	TRBJ2-3	TGCAGTGCTTACGGGGGGGCTAACACAGATACGCAGTATTTT	CSAYGGANTDTQYF
few	TRBV10-3	.	TRBJ1-3	TGTGCCATCACCCGACAGAGCCCCGGTTCTGGAAACACCATATATTTT	CAITRQSPGSGNTIYF
once	TRBV9	.	TRBJ1-1	TGTGCCAGCAGCCGCCGGGGGGCTACGGCGAACACTGAAGCTTTCTTT	CASSRRGATANTEAFF
.	TRBV5-1	.	TRBJ2-7	TGCGCCAGCAGCTTGGAGGGACCCACCGACTACGAGCAGTACTTC	CASSLEGPTDYEQYF
.	TRBV5-1	.	TRBJ1-1	TGCGCCAGCAGCGACCAGGGGAGGGACACTGAAGCTTTCTTT	CASSDQGRDTEAFF
.	TRBV29-1	.	TRBJ2-7	TGCAGCGTTGGAGGGTGGGCAGCCGAGCAGTACTTC	CSVGGWAAEQYF
few	TRBV6-1	TRBD1	TRBJ1-2	TGTGCCAGCAAGCCACAGGGGGATAACTATGGCTACACCTTC	CASKPQGDNYGYTF
.	TRBV20-1	.	TRBJ2-3	TGCAGTGCTAGAGGGGTCCTAGCCGGTACGCAGTATTTT	CSARGVLAGTQYF
.	TRBV7-2	TRBD2	TRBJ2-3	TGTGCCAGCAGCGTTAGCGGGGGTGCGCAGTATTTT	CASSVSGGAQYF
few	TRBV20-1	.	TRBJ1-1	TGCAGTGCACGAGGGGAGACTGAAGCTTTCTTT	CSARGETEAFF
many	TRBV20-1	TRBD2	TRBJ2-3	TGCAGTGCTAGTATACTAGCGGGGAGCACAGATACGCAGTATTTT	CSASILAGSTDTQYF
many	TRBV29-1	.	TRBJ1-5	TGCAGCGTTCGTAATAGGGGACATCAGCCCCAGCATTTT	CSVRNRGHQPQHF
.	TRBV20-1	.	TRBJ2-2	TGCAGTGCTAGGGTGGGAGTCGGCACCGGGGAGCTGTTTTTT	CSARVGVGTGELFF
.	TRBV5-1	TRBD1	TRBJ2-5	TGCGCCAGCAGCAATGGCCTCGGGACAGGGGGAGAGACCCAGTACTTC	CASSNGLGTGGETQYF
many	TRBV20-1	TRBD2	TRBJ2-1	TGCAGTGCTAGACCGTACTATCAGGGACTAGTCCTATCCAATGAGCAGTTCTTC	CSARPYYQGLVLSNEQFF
few	TRBV28	TRBD2	TRBJ2-4	TGTGCCAGCAATCTAGCGGGACTAGCCAAAAACATTCAGTACTTC	CASNLAGLAKNIQYF
many	TRBV5-5	.	TRBJ1-1	TGTGCCAGCGGAAAAGCATCGAACACTGAAGCTTTCTTT	CASGKASNTEAFF
many	TRBV10-3	.	TRBJ1-1	TGTGCCATCAGTGAAAAACAGGGAGATGGGAACACTGAAGCTTTCTTT	CAISEKQGDGNTEAFF
.	TRBV20-1	.	TRBJ1-4	TGCAGTGCTAGTTGGGGAGTGAATGAAAAACTGTTTTTT	CSASWGVNEKLFF
few	TRBV9	.	TRBJ1-2	TGTGCCAGCAGCTCCGGGGCTGAAAGCTATGGCTACACCTTC	CASSSGAESYGYTF
many	TRBV10-3	TRBD1	TRBJ1-1	TGTGCCATCAGCATTGACAGGGACTTAGCTGAAGCTTTCTTT	CAISIDRDLAEAFF
.	TRBV20-1	TRBD2	TRBJ2-7	TGCAGTGCTAGACGGGACGGGGGGTTAAACGAGCAGTACTTC	CSARRDGGLNEQYF
many	TRBV7-2	TRBD1	TRBJ2-1	TGTGCCAGCAGCTCCCAGGCAGGGGGCTTCAATGAGCAGTTCTTC	CASSSQAGGFNEQFF
many	TRBV5-1	.	TRBJ1-2	TGCGCCAGCAGCTTGGGGACGGGATTCGGCGAGGGCTACACCTTC	CASSLGTGFGEGYTF
.	TRBV15	.	TRBJ1-1	TGTGCCACCAGCAGAGATATGGCAGGGCAGGGTGCAGCTTTCTTT	CATSRDMAGQGAAFF
many	TRBV20-1	.	TRBJ1-1	TGCAGTGCCAGGACGATGAACACTGAAGCTTTCTTT	CSARTMNTEAFF
few	TRBV20-1	.	TRBJ2-7	TGCAGTGCTAACTCCTACGAGCAGTACTTC	CSANSYEQYF
many	TRBV7-2	.	TRBJ2-5	TGTGCCAGCAGCTTATTGGGAGGTACCCAGTACTTC	CASSLLGGTQYF
.	TRBV24-1	TRBD1	TRBJ2-5	TGTGCCACCAGTGACCCTACCCCGCCCGGACAGGACCAAGAGACCCAGTACTTC	CATSDPTPPGQDQETQYF
many	TRBV5-1	TRBD2	TRBJ2-5	TGCGCCAGCAGCTTGGGACTAGCGGGTGCAGAGACCCAGTACTTC	CASSLGLAGAETQYF
.	TRBV5-1	.	TRBJ2-1	TGCGCCAGCAGCCCAGTGACCGGCGAGCAGTTCTTC	CASSPVTGEQFF
.	TRBV10-3	.	TRBJ1-5	TGTGCCATCAGTGAGTCTGCTGGGCAGGGGTACGAGCCCCAGCATTTT	CAISESAGQGYEPQHF
few	TRBV20-1	.	TRBJ2-7	TGCAGTGCTCAGCCAGGGGTGTGGGAGCAGTACTTC	CSAQPGVWEQYF
few	TRBV18	TRBD1	TRBJ1-1	TGTGCCAGCTCACCGGGGACAGGTGCCTTTGGGGGGGCTGAAGCTTTCTTT	CASSPGTGAFGGAEAFF